The present T cell receptor (beta chain) was sequenced within a study of blood T cell repertoires in COVID-19. The V end lost 1 base, the J end lost 6 bases, and 19 bases lay between the germline ends. CDR1 and CDR2 from the germline V gene are SGHTA and FQGNSA. The CDR3 has 16 residues. The assay was immunoSEQ multiplex PCR, and TCRdb's table has in-frame clones only and misses some. The sample consists of about 150,000 clones, about 80% of them appearing once. The clonotype comes from a man between 60 and 75 years old with acute or convalescent COVID-19. The chain has TRBV7-2 and TRBJ2-7, with D possibly TRBD1 on 6 matching bases. Specimen: peripheral blood. CDR3 in amino acids: CASSLGGPGHRPEQYF. In nucleotides, the CDR3 is TGTGCCAGCAGCTTAGGCGGCCCGGGACACCGTCCCGAGCAGTACTTC.